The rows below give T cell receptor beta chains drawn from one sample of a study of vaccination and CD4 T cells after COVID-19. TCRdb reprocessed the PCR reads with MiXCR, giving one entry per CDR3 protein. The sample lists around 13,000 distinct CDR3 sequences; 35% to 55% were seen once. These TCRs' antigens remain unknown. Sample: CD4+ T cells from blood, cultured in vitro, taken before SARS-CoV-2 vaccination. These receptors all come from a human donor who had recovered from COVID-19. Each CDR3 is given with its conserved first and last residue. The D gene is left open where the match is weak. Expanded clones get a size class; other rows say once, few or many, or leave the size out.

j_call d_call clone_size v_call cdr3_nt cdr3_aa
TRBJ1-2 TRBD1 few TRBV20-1 TGCAGTGCCACAACCGGGACAGACAAAAACTATGGCTACACCTTC CSATTGTDKNYGYTF
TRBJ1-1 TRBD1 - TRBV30 TGTGCCTGGAGTGCTTCTCGGGACAGGAGGACTGAAGCTTTCTTT CAWSASRDRRTEAFF
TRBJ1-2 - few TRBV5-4 TGTGCCAGCAGCTCCTCCGGGACGGGCACGATCTATGGCTACACCTTC CASSSSGTGTIYGYTF
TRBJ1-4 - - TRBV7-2 TGTGCCAGCAGCTTAGCGGGCAGAGCCAATGAAAAACTGTTTTTT CASSLAGRANEKLFF
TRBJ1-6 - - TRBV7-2 TGTGCCAGCAGCTTGGGGGCTTCACCCCTCCACTTT CASSLGASPLHF
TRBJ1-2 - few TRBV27 TGTGCCAGCAGTACATCCAGGGGTGGCTACACCTTC CASSTSRGGYTF
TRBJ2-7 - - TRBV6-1 TGTGCCAGCTCCCTTTCGGCAGGGACCTACGAGCAGTACTTC CASSLSAGTYEQYF
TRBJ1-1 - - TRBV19 TGTGCCAGTATGAAGGAACGGAACACTGAAGCTTTCTTT CASMKERNTEAFF
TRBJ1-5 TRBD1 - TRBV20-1 TGCAGTGCTAGAGACTTTTTCCCGCCAGGGGGGAGTTACAATCAGCCCCAGCATTTT CSARDFFPPGGSYNQPQHF
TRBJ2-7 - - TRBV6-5 TGTGCCAGCAGTTACTTACACCTCTCCTACGAGCAGTACTTC CASSYLHLSYEQYF
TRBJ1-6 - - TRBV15 TGTGCCACCAGCATCCGGGGAGGAGGATCACCCCTCCACTTT CATSIRGGGSPLHF
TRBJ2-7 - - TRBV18 TGTGCCAGTTCCTCGGAATACGAGCAGTACTTC CASSSEYEQYF
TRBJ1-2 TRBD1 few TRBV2 TGTGCCAGCAGAGACAGGGCCCCCCTTGGCTACACCTTC CASRDRAPLGYTF
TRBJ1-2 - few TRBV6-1 TGTGCCAGCAGAGAGGCAGCGATGGAGGGCTACACCTTC CASREAAMEGYTF
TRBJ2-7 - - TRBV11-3 TGTGCCAGCAGCCAGGACTACGAGCAGTACTTC CASSQDYEQYF
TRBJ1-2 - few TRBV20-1 TGCAGTGCTAGGAGGGGCGGCTATGGCTACACCTTC CSARRGGYGYTF
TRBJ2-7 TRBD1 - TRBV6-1 TGTGCCAGCAGCTCCATCAGCTCGGGACAGGGTATCTACGAGCAGTACTTC CASSSISSGQGIYEQYF
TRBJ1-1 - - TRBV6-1 TGTGCCAGCAGATCCGATATGTTGATTGTGGCTGAAGCTTTCTTT CASRSDMLIVAEAFF
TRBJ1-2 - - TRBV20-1 TGCAGTGCTACCTTACTGGGGGGTTATTATGGCTACACCTTC CSATLLGGYYGYTF
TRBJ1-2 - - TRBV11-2 TGTGCCAGCAGCTTAGGGGGCGGGAATGGCTACACCTTC CASSLGGGNGYTF
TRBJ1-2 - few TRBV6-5 TGTGCCAGCAGTTACTCGGCAGGGCAAGGAGGCTACACCTTC CASSYSAGQGGYTF
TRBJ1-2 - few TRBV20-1 TGCAGTGCTAGTGCGCCCTATGGCTACACCTTC CSASAPYGYTF
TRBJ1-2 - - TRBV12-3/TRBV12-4 TGTGCCAGCAGTTTTAAGAGGAGGAGCACCTTC CASSFKRRSTF
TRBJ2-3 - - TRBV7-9 TGTGCCAGCAGCGCGGACGGCACAGATACGCAGTATTTT CASSADGTDTQYF
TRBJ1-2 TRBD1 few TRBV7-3 TGTGCCAGCAGCCCAGGGACAGGGAGTCGGGGCTACACCTTC CASSPGTGSRGYTF
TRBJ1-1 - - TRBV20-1 TGCAGTGCTAGAGACCCCCGGGGTCCTGAAGCTTTCTTT CSARDPRGPEAFF
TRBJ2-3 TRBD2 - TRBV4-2 TGTGCCAGCAGCCAACAGGCCCGGACTAGCGGGGACACAGATACGCAGTATTTT CASSQQARTSGDTDTQYF
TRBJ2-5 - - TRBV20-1 TGCAGTGTCCCATCGAGACTCCTTCAAGAGACCCAGTACTTC CSVPSRLLQETQYF
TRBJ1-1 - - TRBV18 TGTGCCAGCTCTCTCCTAGACCGGATGGGGACTGAAGCTTTCTTT CASSLLDRMGTEAFF
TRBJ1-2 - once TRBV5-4 TGTGCCAGCAGCTCCCCTCGGGGTTCTAACTATGGCTACACCTTC CASSSPRGSNYGYTF
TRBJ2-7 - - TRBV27 TGTGCCAGCAGTTTGGTCAGCGGTGGATTCTACGAGCAGTACTTC CASSLVSGGFYEQYF
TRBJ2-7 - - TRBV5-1 TGCGCCAGCAGCCTTTCGGGCCTCAACGAGCAGTACTTC CASSLSGLNEQYF
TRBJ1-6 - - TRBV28 TGTGCCAGCAGTTTTTACAGAGATAATTCACCCCTCCGCTTT CASSFYRDNSPLRF
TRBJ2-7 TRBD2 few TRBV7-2 TGTGCCAGCAGCTTAGGCGGGGGGCCCTACGAGCAGTACTTC CASSLGGGPYEQYF
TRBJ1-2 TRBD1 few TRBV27 TGTGCCAGCGGGAGGGACAGGGACTATGGCTACACCTTC CASGRDRDYGYTF
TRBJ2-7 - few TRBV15 TGTGCCACCAGCAGGTCGCGGGGCGGATCCTACGAGCAGTACTTC CATSRSRGGSYEQYF
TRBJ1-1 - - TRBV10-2 TGCGCCAGCAGTGATGAGACAGGATTCACTGAAGCTTTCTTT CASSDETGFTEAFF
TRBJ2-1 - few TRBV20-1 TGCAGTGCTAAAGGACTGAACTCCGATTATGAGCAGTTCTTC CSAKGLNSDYEQFF
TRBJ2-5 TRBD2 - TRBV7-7 TGTGCCAGCAGCTCGGGGGGGGTCCAAGAGACCCAGTACTTC CASSSGGVQETQYF